Listed below are T cell receptor beta chains from one sample, sequenced in a study of cytomegalovirus exposure and HLA in healthy donors. Profiled with immunoSEQ multiplex PCR; TCRdb holds only in-frame clones, not every one. This sample has about 200,000 clones, with more than 65% found just once. Sequences were obtained from PBMCs. These receptors all come from a woman aged 30 to 39 in good health and CMV-seronegative. The CDR3 runs from the conserved cysteine through the conserved F or W. The size field is filled for only some rows; it gives once, few, many or a size class.

size: NA
V: TRBV2
J: TRBJ2-3
CDR3: CASSALTSGHTQYF

size: NA
V: TRBV6-6
J: TRBJ1-1
CDR3: CASSYGQPNTEAFF

size: NA
V: TRBV28
J: TRBJ2-3
CDR3: CASSLSTGSDRLSIDTQYF

size: NA
V: TRBV6-6
J: TRBJ1-1
CDR3: CASSYSQGTEAFF

size: NA
V: TRBV7-2
J: TRBJ1-5
CDR3: CASSTGQINQPQHF

size: NA
V: TRBV19
J: TRBJ2-7
CDR3: CASSIWASAGTYEQYF

size: few
V: TRBV5-4
J: TRBJ1-3
CDR3: CASSPKTGPSGNTIYF

size: NA
V: TRBV29-1
J: TRBJ2-6
CDR3: CSVSPGGSGANVLTF

size: NA
V: TRBV5-4
J: TRBJ2-1
CDR3: CASSFSGGAVTYEQFF

size: NA
V: TRBV6-1
J: TRBJ2-6
CDR3: CASSRGFSGANVLTF

size: NA
V: TRBV7-9
J: TRBJ2-7
CDR3: CASSTSGTVSYEQYF

size: once
V: TRBV5-1
J: TRBJ1-2
CDR3: CASSFNRARGYGYTF

size: once
V: TRBV13
J: TRBJ1-2
CDR3: CASSLGRGLGGGYTF

size: NA
V: TRBV10-2
J: TRBJ2-2
CDR3: CASSDSGGGNTGELFF

size: NA
V: TRBV19
J: TRBJ1-5
CDR3: CASSIVGGISNQPQHF

size: NA
V: TRBV18
J: TRBJ2-6
CDR3: CASSPGTSYATGANVLTF

size: NA
V: TRBV25-1
J: TRBJ2-1
CDR3: CASSDLGQGRQFF

size: NA
V: TRBV11-2
J: TRBJ2-7
CDR3: CASSPIRDSPRYEQYF

size: few
V: TRBV5-1
J: TRBJ2-7
CDR3: CASSLAPGVLYEQYF

size: NA
V: TRBV7-3
J: TRBJ2-5
CDR3: CASSFGIQETQYF

size: NA
V: TRBV5-6
J: TRBJ2-1
CDR3: CASSLVRTSGYNEQFF

size: NA
V: TRBV6-4
J: TRBJ2-1
CDR3: CASSRLAGTDEQFF

size: few
V: TRBV7-9
J: TRBJ1-4
CDR3: CASSQVAGLIEKLFF

size: NA
V: TRBV2
J: TRBJ1-6
CDR3: CASSDSSGTGNSPLHF

size: few
V: TRBV27
J: TRBJ2-5
CDR3: CASSSRLAGKVETQYF

size: NA
V: TRBV6-6
J: TRBJ2-2
CDR3: CASRPSAGVTGELFF

size: NA
V: TRBV6-5
J: TRBJ1-2
CDR3: CASSYSGGYGYTF

size: NA
V: TRBV6-5
J: TRBJ2-3
CDR3: CASPDTDTQYF

size: once
V: TRBV9
J: TRBJ2-7
CDR3: CASSVGADYEQYF

size: few
V: TRBV4-2
J: TRBJ2-6
CDR3: CASSQGAPGANVLTF

size: NA
V: TRBV14
J: TRBJ2-7
CDR3: CASSQGRTGLDEQYF

size: NA
V: TRBV7-7
J: TRBJ2-5
CDR3: CASSRRGETQYF

size: NA
V: TRBV10-3
J: TRBJ2-1
CDR3: CAISESISGTEQFF

size: NA
V: TRBV27
J: TRBJ1-2
CDR3: CASRATGQANYGYTF

size: NA
V: TRBV7-6
J: TRBJ2-7
CDR3: CASSLAPAGGIFYEQYF

size: NA
V: TRBV29-1
J: TRBJ2-2
CDR3: CSAETGANTGELFF

size: NA
V: TRBV2
J: TRBJ2-5
CDR3: CASSDWTGVRATQYF

size: NA
V: TRBV4-1
J: TRBJ1-5
CDR3: CASSQRVSRVSNQPQHF

size: few
V: TRBV27
J: TRBJ2-3
CDR3: CASSYRLAGGPHHADTQYF

size: NA
V: TRBV6-1
J: TRBJ1-1
CDR3: CASSRDRGLTEAFF

size: NA
V: TRBV6-5
J: TRBJ1-2
CDR3: CASTDPWGRDYGYTF

size: NA
V: TRBV7-6
J: TRBJ1-1
CDR3: CASSPDGGYAEAFF

size: NA
V: TRBV5-1
J: TRBJ2-7
CDR3: CASSLGDYRSYEQYF